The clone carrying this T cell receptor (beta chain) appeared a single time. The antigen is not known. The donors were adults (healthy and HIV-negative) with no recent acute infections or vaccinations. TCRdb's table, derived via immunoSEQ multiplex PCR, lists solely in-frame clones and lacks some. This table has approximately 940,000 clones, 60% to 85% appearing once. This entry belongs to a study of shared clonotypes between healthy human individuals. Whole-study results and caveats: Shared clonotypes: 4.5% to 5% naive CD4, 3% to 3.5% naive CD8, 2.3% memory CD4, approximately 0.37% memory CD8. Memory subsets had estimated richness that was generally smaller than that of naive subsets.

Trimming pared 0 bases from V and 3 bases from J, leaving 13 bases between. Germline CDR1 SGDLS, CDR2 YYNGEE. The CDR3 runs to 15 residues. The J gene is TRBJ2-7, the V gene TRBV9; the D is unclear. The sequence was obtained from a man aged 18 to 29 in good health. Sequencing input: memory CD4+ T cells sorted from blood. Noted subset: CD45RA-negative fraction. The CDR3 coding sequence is TGTGCCAGCAGCGTAGGATCTAGGAATAGCTACGAGCAGTACTTC. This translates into CASSVGSRNSYEQYF. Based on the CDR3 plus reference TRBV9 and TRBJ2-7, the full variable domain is DSGVTQTPKHLITATGQRVTLRCSPRSGDLSVYWYQQSLDQGLQFLIQYYNGEERAKGNILERFSAQQFPDLHSELNLSSLELGDSALYFCASSVGSRNSYEQYFGPGTRLTVT.